Many counts were recorded for the clone carrying this T cell receptor (beta chain). Its antigen is as yet unknown. The data belong to a study of T-cell reconstitution after alpha-beta-depleted transplantation in children. General study findings and limits: Several hundred expanded graft clones reportedly were the source of alpha-beta T cells about two months after transplant. T-cell counts and diversity at one year following transplant were attributed mainly to newly produced T cells. Elevated TCRbeta diversity at day 60 was traced, in some patients, to surviving recipient T cells and thymic progenitors.

This sample's TCRbeta library carried unique molecular identifier barcodes. TCRdb fed the PCR reads into MiXCR, producing one record per CDR3 protein. The table lists over 150,000 distinct CDR3 sequences, about 6% of them singletons, with 4.5% to 5.5% in the top ten. The CDR3 runs 14 residues. Trimming removed 5 bases at V and 2 bases at J, with 10 bases between. The germline gives CDR1 LNHDA, CDR2 SQIVND (reference sequence). The receptor comes from a girl under two years old with combined immunodeficiency, due to receive a stem cell transplant. V and J are TRBV19 and TRBJ2-4; D remains ambiguous. Source: PBMCs, taken before TCRalphabeta/CD19-depleted stem cell transplant. In nucleotides, the CDR3 is TGTGCCAGTAGTCCTACAGAGACCAAAAACATTCAGTACTTC. Translating gives CASSPTETKNIQYF.